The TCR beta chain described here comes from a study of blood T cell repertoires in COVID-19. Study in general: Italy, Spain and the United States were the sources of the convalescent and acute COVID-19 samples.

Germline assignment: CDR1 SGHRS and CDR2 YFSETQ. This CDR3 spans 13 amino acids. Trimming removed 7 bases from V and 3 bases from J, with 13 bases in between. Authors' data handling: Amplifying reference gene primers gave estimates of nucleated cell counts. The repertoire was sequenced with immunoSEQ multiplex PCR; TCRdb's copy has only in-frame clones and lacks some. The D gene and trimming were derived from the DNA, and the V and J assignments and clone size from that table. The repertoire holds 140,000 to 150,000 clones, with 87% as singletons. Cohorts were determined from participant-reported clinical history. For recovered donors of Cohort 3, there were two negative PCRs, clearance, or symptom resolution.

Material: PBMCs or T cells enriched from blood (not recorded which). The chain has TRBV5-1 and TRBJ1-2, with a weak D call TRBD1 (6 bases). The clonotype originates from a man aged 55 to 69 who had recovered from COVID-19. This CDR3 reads CASSRRTDYGYTF. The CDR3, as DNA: TGCGCCAGCTCTAGGAGGACAGACTATGGCTACACCTTC.